The present T cell receptor beta chain was sequenced within a study of blood T cell repertoires in COVID-19. The trim removed 6 bases at V and 4 bases at J, leaving 4 bases unmatched. This CDR3 has 13 amino acids. The germline V gene encodes CDR1 LNHDA and CDR2 SQIVND (reference sequence). Only in-frame clones appear in the TCRdb table, and some are missing; sequencing was by immunoSEQ multiplex PCR. The sample shows some 200,000 clones, 80% to 90% of them seen only once. Sequencing was done on a sample of peripheral blood. The chain is built from TRBV19 and TRBJ2-3, with 7 positions matching TRBD1. This receptor was obtained from a woman of 80 years or more with acute or convalescent COVID-19. CDR3 coding DNA: TGTGCCAGTAGCGAGACAGGGTCAGATACGCAGTATTTT. Translated: CASSETGSDTQYF.